This T cell receptor beta chain was sequenced in a study of T cells in Graves' hyperthyroidism and ophthalmopathy. Study in general: The authors collected peripheral blood at initial diagnosis, before any treatment.

V was pared by 6 bases and J by 1 base, with 3 bases of the junction left unmatched. There are 14 residues in the CDR3. Germline CDR1 MNHEY, CDR2 SMNVEV (reference sequence). RNA transcripts were the template for amplifying TCR beta CDR3 regions. Using the HTBI primer set, a first-round RT-PCR was run on the TCR CDR3. In TCRdb, the multiplex PCR reads were re-called with MiXCR into one record per CDR3 protein. This sample yields a few hundred thousand distinct CDR3 sequences, of which around 16% are seen a single time; approximately 7.4% belongs to the top ten. In its sample, this clonotype was seen many times.

The V and J genes are TRBV27 and TRBJ1-5, with 7 bases aligning to TRBD1. The source material was blood. The clonotype was recovered from a woman aged 25 to 45 with Graves' hyperthyroidism. The CDR3 DNA reads TGTGCCAGCAGCTTACAGGGGAGCAATCAGCCCCAGCATTTT. The encoded protein is CASSLQGSNQPQHF.